This entry lists 3 T cell receptor beta chains sequenced from one sample in a study of T cell responses to AZD1222 COVID-19 vaccine. The assay was immunoSEQ multiplex PCR, and TCRdb's table has in-frame clones only and misses some. This sample has 100,000 or so clones, with under 95% found just once. Here the sequenced sample was peripheral blood, taken 28 days after the second AZD1222 dose. These receptor sequences come from an adult who received the AZD1222 COVID-19 vaccine.

This chain uses TRBV28 with TRBJ1-5; TRBD1 matches at 8 bases. CDR3 length: 15 amino acids. Unmatched junction bases numbered 8, after V lost 4 bases and J lost 6 bases. Germline V gene lookup returns CDR1 MDHEN and CDR2 SYDVKM. CDR3 residues: CASSSTTQGAQPQHF. The CDR3 DNA is TGTGCCAGCAGTTCCACGACCCAGGGGGCTCAGCCCCAGCATTTT.

This chain uses TRBV4-1 with TRBJ1-5, with TRBD1 identical over 7 bases. From germline, CDR1 is MGHRA and CDR2 YSYEKL. The V and J ends lost 4 bases and 6 bases, in that order; junction bases with no gene match: 12. The CDR3 totals 16 residues. The CDR3 DNA is TGCGCCAGCAGCCCTCCAGGACAGGTCCTTGGTCAGCCCCAGCATTTT. It encodes CASSPPGQVLGQPQHF.

V is TRBV29-1 and J is TRBJ1-2; D is unresolved. The CDR3 length is 11 residues. With 5 bases removed from V and 6 bases from J, the gap between germline ends came to 10 bases. Germline loops: CDR1 SQVTM, CDR2 ANQGSEA. CDR3 in DNA: TGCAGCGTTCTCCAGATACATGGCTACACCTTC. Encoded protein: CSVLQIHGYTF.